A selection of T cell receptor beta chains follows, all from one sample in a study of shared clonotypes between healthy human individuals. Sequencing was performed with immunoSEQ multiplex PCR; in TCRdb, only in-frame clones are kept and a portion is missing. Of about 2.4 million clones listed, 93% are singletons. The sample consisted of naive CD4+ T cells from PBMCs. These receptors were collected from a man in his late teens or twenties in good health. Some clones in this sample may be carry-over from other donors' samples. The CDR3 runs from the conserved cysteine through the conserved F or W. D genes are given only for firm matches. Some rows have no size entry. The others give once, few or many, or a class for an expanded clone.

D gene: NA; clone size: NA; J gene: TRBJ2-1; V gene: TRBV28; CDR3 protein: CASSFTMGEYNEQFF; CDR3 DNA: TGTGCCAGCAGCTTTACTATGGGAGAATACAATGAGCAGTTCTTC
D gene: NA; clone size: NA; J gene: TRBJ2-5; V gene: TRBV7-2; CDR3 protein: CASSLIPGPETQYF; CDR3 DNA: TGTGCCAGCAGCTTAATCCCGGGGCCAGAGACCCAGTACTTC
D gene: TRBD1; clone size: NA; J gene: TRBJ1-4; V gene: TRBV5-1; CDR3 protein: CASSIGHGTGEKLFF; CDR3 DNA: TGCGCCAGCAGTATTGGCCATGGGACAGGGGAAAAACTGTTTTTT
D gene: NA; clone size: NA; J gene: TRBJ2-6; V gene: TRBV28; CDR3 protein: CASRRGSSGANVLTF; CDR3 DNA: TGTGCCAGCAGACGAGGATCCTCTGGGGCCAACGTCCTGACTTTC
D gene: NA; clone size: NA; J gene: TRBJ1-1; V gene: TRBV2; CDR3 protein: CASSGIQNTEAFF; CDR3 DNA: TGTGCCAGCAGTGGCATACAGAACACTGAAGCTTTCTTT
D gene: TRBD2; clone size: NA; J gene: TRBJ2-1; V gene: TRBV15; CDR3 protein: CATSGRTSGSDEQFF; CDR3 DNA: TGTGCCACCAGCGGGCGAACTAGCGGGAGCGATGAGCAGTTCTTC
D gene: NA; clone size: NA; J gene: TRBJ1-1; V gene: TRBV28; CDR3 protein: CASSVLRGGQKAFF; CDR3 DNA: TGTGCCAGCAGTGTCCTCCGGGGGGGGCAGAAGGCTTTCTTT
D gene: NA; clone size: NA; J gene: TRBJ2-1; V gene: TRBV7-8; CDR3 protein: CASSSGGGKSTGEQFF; CDR3 DNA: TGTGCCAGCAGCTCCGGAGGGGGGAAGAGTACAGGTGAGCAGTTCTTC
D gene: TRBD2; clone size: NA; J gene: TRBJ2-3; V gene: TRBV28; CDR3 protein: CASSTGTRNTDTQYF; CDR3 DNA: TGTGCCAGCAGTACCGGGACTAGGAACACAGATACGCAGTATTTT
D gene: NA; clone size: NA; J gene: TRBJ2-3; V gene: TRBV7-2; CDR3 protein: CASSSGAFTDTQYF; CDR3 DNA: TGTGCCAGCAGCTCCGGAGCTTTCACAGATACGCAGTATTTT
D gene: NA; clone size: NA; J gene: TRBJ1-1; V gene: TRBV6-5; CDR3 protein: CASRQGLNTEAFF; CDR3 DNA: TGTGCCAGCAGACAGGGCTTGAACACTGAAGCTTTCTTT
D gene: NA; clone size: NA; J gene: TRBJ2-5; V gene: TRBV7-2; CDR3 protein: CASSLGPPPYQETQYF; CDR3 DNA: TGTGCCAGCAGCCTAGGACCCCCTCCTTACCAAGAGACCCAGTACTTC
D gene: NA; clone size: few; J gene: TRBJ1-2; V gene: TRBV7-9; CDR3 protein: CASSLGGVGYGYTF; CDR3 DNA: TGTGCCAGCAGCTTAGGTGGGGTCGGCTATGGCTACACCTTC
D gene: TRBD2; clone size: NA; J gene: TRBJ2-1; V gene: TRBV5-1; CDR3 protein: CASSPSGRSYNEQFF; CDR3 DNA: TGCGCCAGCAGCCCCAGCGGGAGGTCCTACAATGAGCAGTTCTTC
D gene: NA; clone size: NA; J gene: TRBJ2-3; V gene: TRBV6-1; CDR3 protein: CASSHRGPDTQYF; CDR3 DNA: TGTGCCAGCAGCCACCGGGGCCCGGATACGCAGTATTTT
D gene: TRBD1; clone size: NA; J gene: TRBJ2-3; V gene: TRBV9; CDR3 protein: CASSVGTGQSTDTQYF; CDR3 DNA: TGTGCCAGCAGCGTAGGGACAGGACAAAGCACAGATACGCAGTATTTT
D gene: TRBD1; clone size: NA; J gene: TRBJ2-7; V gene: TRBV28; CDR3 protein: CASSLRQGGVDEQYF; CDR3 DNA: TGTGCCAGCAGTTTGAGACAGGGGGGCGTGGACGAGCAGTACTTC
D gene: NA; clone size: once; J gene: TRBJ1-1; V gene: TRBV28; CDR3 protein: CASSLVGREAFF; CDR3 DNA: TGTGCCAGCAGTTTAGTGGGACGAGAAGCTTTCTTT
D gene: NA; clone size: NA; J gene: TRBJ1-5; V gene: TRBV2; CDR3 protein: CASRGYGNQPQHF; CDR3 DNA: TGTGCCAGCAGGGGTTATGGCAATCAGCCCCAGCATTTT
D gene: TRBD1; clone size: NA; J gene: TRBJ2-7; V gene: TRBV5-1; CDR3 protein: CASSTWDRGISRQYF; CDR3 DNA: TGCGCCAGCAGCACCTGGGACAGGGGAATCAGCCGGCAGTACTTC
D gene: NA; clone size: NA; J gene: TRBJ2-5; V gene: TRBV29-1; CDR3 protein: CSVAGRLLQETQYF; CDR3 DNA: TGCAGCGTTGCCGGGCGACTGCTACAAGAGACCCAGTACTTC
D gene: NA; clone size: once; J gene: TRBJ1-2; V gene: TRBV30; CDR3 protein: CAWTHGTGNYGYTF; CDR3 DNA: TGTGCCTGGACCCACGGGACGGGGAACTATGGCTACACCTTC
D gene: NA; clone size: NA; J gene: TRBJ2-2; V gene: TRBV27; CDR3 protein: CASSLGLSRDTGELFF; CDR3 DNA: TGTGCCAGCAGTTTAGGTCTCTCAAGAGACACCGGGGAGCTGTTTTTT
D gene: TRBD1; clone size: NA; J gene: TRBJ2-7; V gene: TRBV10-3; CDR3 protein: CAIRGQGAGYEQYF; CDR3 DNA: TGTGCCATCAGGGGACAGGGGGCGGGATACGAGCAGTACTTC
D gene: NA; clone size: NA; J gene: TRBJ1-2; V gene: TRBV7-2; CDR3 protein: CASSSSRTRYGYTF; CDR3 DNA: TGTGCCAGCAGCTCGTCAAGGACAAGATATGGCTACACCTTC
D gene: NA; clone size: NA; J gene: TRBJ2-5; V gene: TRBV29-1; CDR3 protein: CSVGHQYQETQYF; CDR3 DNA: TGCAGCGTAGGACACCAGTACCAAGAGACCCAGTACTTC
D gene: NA; clone size: NA; J gene: TRBJ2-7; V gene: TRBV7-9; CDR3 protein: CASSLRPGEQYF; CDR3 DNA: TGTGCCAGCAGCTTGAGGCCGGGCGAGCAGTACTTC
D gene: NA; clone size: NA; J gene: TRBJ2-1; V gene: TRBV7-3; CDR3 protein: CASSLLGANNEQFF; CDR3 DNA: TGTGCCAGCAGCTTATTGGGCGCGAACAATGAGCAGTTCTTC
D gene: NA; clone size: NA; J gene: TRBJ2-1; V gene: TRBV19; CDR3 protein: CASNSGRDTRYNEQFF; CDR3 DNA: TGTGCCAGTAACTCCGGCCGGGACACGAGATACAATGAGCAGTTCTTC